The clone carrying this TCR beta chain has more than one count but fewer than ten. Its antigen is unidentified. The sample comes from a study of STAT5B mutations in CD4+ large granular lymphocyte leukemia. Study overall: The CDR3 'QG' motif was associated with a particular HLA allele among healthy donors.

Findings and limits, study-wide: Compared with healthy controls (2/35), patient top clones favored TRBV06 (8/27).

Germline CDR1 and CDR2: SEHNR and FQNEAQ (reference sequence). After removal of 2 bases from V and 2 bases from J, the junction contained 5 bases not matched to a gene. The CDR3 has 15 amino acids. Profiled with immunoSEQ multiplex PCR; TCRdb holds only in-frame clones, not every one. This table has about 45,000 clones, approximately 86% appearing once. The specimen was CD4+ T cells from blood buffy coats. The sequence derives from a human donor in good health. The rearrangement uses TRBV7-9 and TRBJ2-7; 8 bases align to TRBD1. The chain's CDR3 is CASSLKGQGPYEQYF. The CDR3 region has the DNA TGTGCCAGCAGCTTAAAAGGACAGGGACCCTACGAGCAGTACTTC. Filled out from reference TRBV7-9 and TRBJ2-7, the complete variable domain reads DTGVSQNPRHKITKRGQNVTFRCDPISEHNRLYWYRQTLGQGPEFLTYFQNEAQLEKSRLLSDRFSAERPKGSFSTLEIQRTEQGDSAMYLCASSLKGQGPYEQYFGPGTRLTVT.